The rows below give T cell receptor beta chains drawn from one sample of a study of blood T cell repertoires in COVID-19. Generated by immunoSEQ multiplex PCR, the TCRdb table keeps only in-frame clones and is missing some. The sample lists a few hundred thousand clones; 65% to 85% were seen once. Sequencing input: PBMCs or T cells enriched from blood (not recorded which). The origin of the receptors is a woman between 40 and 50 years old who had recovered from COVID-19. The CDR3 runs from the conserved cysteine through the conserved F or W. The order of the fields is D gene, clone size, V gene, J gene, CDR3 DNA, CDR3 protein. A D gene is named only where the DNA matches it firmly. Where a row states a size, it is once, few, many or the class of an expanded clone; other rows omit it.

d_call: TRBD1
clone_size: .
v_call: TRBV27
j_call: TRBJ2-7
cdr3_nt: TGTGCCAGCAGTTTATCAGCAGGGGGCACCTACGAGCAGTACTTC
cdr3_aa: CASSLSAGGTYEQYF

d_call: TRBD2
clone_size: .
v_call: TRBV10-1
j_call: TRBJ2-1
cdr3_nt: TGCGCCAGCAGTCCGGGACGAGCGGGAGACGAGCAGTTCTTC
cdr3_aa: CASSPGRAGDEQFF

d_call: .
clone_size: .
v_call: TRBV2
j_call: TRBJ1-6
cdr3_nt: TGTGCCAGCAGCCGAGGGAATTCACCCCTCCACTTT
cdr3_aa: CASSRGNSPLHF

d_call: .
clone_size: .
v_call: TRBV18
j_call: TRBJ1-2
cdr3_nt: TGTGCCAGCTCACCTTCCGACAGCCGTGGCTACACCTTC
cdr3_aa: CASSPSDSRGYTF

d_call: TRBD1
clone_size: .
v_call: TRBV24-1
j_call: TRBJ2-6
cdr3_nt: TGTGCCACCAGTGACCGCACCAGGGGGAGTGGGGCCAACGTCCTGACTTTC
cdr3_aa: CATSDRTRGSGANVLTF

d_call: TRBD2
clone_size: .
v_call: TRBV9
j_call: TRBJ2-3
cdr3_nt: TGTGCCAGCAGCGTAGGGACTAGCGGGAGGTCTAGCACAGATACGCAGTATTTT
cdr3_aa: CASSVGTSGRSSTDTQYF

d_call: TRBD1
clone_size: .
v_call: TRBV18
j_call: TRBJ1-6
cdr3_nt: TGTGCCAGCTCCCCTCAAGGACAGGGAGGTTCACCCCTCCACTTT
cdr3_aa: CASSPQGQGGSPLHF

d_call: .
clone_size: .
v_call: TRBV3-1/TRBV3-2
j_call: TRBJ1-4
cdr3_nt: TGTGCCAGCAGTCCTACAGGGTCGGGGTTTGCTAATGAAAAACTGTTTTTT
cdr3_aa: CASSPTGSGFANEKLFF

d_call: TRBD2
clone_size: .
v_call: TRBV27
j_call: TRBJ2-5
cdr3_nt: TGTGCCAGCAGCCTTGGAGGTTACCGGAGGGCTAGCGGGAAATTCATGCAAGAGACCCAGTACTTC
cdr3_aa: CASSLGGYRRASGKFMQETQYF

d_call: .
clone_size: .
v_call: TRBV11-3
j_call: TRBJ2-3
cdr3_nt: TGTGCCAGCAGCGGAGGGGTTAGCACAGATACGCAGTATTTT
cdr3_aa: CASSGGVSTDTQYF

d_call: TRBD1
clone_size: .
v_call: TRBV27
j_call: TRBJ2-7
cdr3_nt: TGTGCCAGCAGTTCCCCCCTGACAGGGTTCCACGAGCAGTACTTC
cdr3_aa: CASSSPLTGFHEQYF

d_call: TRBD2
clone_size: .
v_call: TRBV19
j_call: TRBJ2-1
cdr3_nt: TGTGCCAGTAGTATGAGGGATGGGGCTAGCGGGTACAATGAGCAGTTCTTC
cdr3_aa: CASSMRDGASGYNEQFF

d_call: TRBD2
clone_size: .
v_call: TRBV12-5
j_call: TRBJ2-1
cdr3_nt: TGTGCTAGTGGTTTGTTCGGGCTAGCGGGCGACAATGAGCAGTTCTTC
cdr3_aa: CASGLFGLAGDNEQFF

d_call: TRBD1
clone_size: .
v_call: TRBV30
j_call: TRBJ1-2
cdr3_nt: TGTGCCTGGTGGAGGACAGGGGTGTGGGGTGGCTACACCTTC
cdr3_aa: CAWWRTGVWGGYTF

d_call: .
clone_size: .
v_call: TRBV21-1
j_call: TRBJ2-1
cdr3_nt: TGTGCCAGCAGCAAAGAGGTTGGGGAAACTAGCGGGAGCTCCTACAATGAGCAGTTCTTC
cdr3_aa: CASSKEVGETSGSSYNEQFF

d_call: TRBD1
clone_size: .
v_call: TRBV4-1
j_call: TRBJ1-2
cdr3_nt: TGCGCCAGCAGCCTTCGGACAGGGGAGGATGGCTACACCTTC
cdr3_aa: CASSLRTGEDGYTF

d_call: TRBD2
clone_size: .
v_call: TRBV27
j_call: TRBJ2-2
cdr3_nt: TGTGCCAGCAGTTTTTCCGGGACTAGCGGGAGGATCAGGGAGCTGTTTTTT
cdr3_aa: CASSFSGTSGRIRELFF

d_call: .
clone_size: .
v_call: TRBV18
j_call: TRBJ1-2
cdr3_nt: TGTGCCAGCTCACCGGCTAACGGACAGCGCTATGGCTACACCTTC
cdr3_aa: CASSPANGQRYGYTF

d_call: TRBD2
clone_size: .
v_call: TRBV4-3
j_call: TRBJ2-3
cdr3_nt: TGCGCCAGCAGCCCAACCAGACTAGCGGGAGTATCAGATACGCAGTATTTT
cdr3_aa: CASSPTRLAGVSDTQYF

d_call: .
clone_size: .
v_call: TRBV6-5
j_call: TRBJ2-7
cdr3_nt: TGTGCCAGCAGTCGACAGCAAACTTACGAGCAGTACTTC
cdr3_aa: CASSRQQTYEQYF

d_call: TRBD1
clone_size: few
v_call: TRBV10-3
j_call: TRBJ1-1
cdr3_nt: TGTGCCATCACCCCTGGAGGGGGCGGGTGGGCTGAAGCTTTCTTT
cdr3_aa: CAITPGGGGWAEAFF

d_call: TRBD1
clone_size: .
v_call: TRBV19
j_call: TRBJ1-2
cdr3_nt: TGTGCCAGTAGTTCAGGCAGGGGGCAAAGGGGCTACACCTTC
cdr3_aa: CASSSGRGQRGYTF

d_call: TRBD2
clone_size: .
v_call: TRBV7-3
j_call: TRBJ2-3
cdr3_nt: TGTGCCAGCAGCCCAGGTAGCGGGGTTGGAGATACGCAGTATTTT
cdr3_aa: CASSPGSGVGDTQYF

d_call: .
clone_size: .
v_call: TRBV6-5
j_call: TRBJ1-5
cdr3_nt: TGTGCCAGCAGAACCGGGGGGAGCAATCAGCCCCAGCATTTT
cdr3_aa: CASRTGGSNQPQHF

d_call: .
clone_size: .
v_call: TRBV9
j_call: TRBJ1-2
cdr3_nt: TGTGCCAGCAGCCCCGGGGGGGGATTAGGCTATGGCTACACCTTC
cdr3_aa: CASSPGGGLGYGYTF

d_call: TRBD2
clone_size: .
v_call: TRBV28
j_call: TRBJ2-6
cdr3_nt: TGTGCCAGCAGACCTTCCGGGACTAGTCGTTTCGTCCTGACTTTC
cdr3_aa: CASRPSGTSRFVLTF

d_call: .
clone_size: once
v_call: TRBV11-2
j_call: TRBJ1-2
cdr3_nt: TGTGCCAGCAGCCCCTGGACAGCCCTTGATTCTGGCTACACCTTC
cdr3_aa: CASSPWTALDSGYTF

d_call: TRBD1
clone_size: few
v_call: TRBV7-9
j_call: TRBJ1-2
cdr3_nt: TGTGCCAGCAGTTCCGGACAGGGTAGGGGGAACTATGGCTACACCTTC
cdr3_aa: CASSSGQGRGNYGYTF

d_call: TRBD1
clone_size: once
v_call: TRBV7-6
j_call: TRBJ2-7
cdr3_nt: TGTGCCAGCAGCTTAGTGTCTTGGACAGGGGGCGGCGAGCAGTACTTC
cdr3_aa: CASSLVSWTGGGEQYF

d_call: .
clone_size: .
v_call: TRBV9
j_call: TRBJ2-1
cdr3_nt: TGTGCCAGCAGCGTCGTCCACAATGAGCAGTTCTTC
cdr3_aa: CASSVVHNEQFF

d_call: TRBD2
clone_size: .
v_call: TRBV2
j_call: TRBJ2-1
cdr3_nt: TGTGCCAGCAATTCCCGGGGGCTAGCGGGTTACAATGAGCAGTTCTTC
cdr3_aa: CASNSRGLAGYNEQFF

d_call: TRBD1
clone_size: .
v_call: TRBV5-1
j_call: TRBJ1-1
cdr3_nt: TGCGCCAGCAGCTTCGGACAGGCGGGGGGTAAAAACACTGAAGCTTTCTTT
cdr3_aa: CASSFGQAGGKNTEAFF

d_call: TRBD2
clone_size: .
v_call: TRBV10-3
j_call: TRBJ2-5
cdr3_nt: TGTGCCATCAGTGATAGACTAGCGGGAAGCCAAGAGACCCAGTACTTC
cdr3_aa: CAISDRLAGSQETQYF

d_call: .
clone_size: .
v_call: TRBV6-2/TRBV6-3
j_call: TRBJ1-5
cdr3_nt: TGTGCCAGCAGTTATGGGGGGGGATTCAATCAGCCCCAGCATTTT
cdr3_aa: CASSYGGGFNQPQHF

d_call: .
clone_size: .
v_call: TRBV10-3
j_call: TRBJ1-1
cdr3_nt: TGTGCCATCAGAATGTACGGGAACACTGAAGCTTTCTTT
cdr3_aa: CAIRMYGNTEAFF

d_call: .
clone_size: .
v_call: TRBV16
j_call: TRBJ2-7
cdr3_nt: TGTGCCAGCAGCCAATTCAGGGACTCCTACGAGCAGTACTTC
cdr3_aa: CASSQFRDSYEQYF

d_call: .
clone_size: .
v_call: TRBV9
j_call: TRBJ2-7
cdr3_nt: TGTGCCAGCAGCGGGGACTCTTCCTACGAGCAGTACTTC
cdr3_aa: CASSGDSSYEQYF

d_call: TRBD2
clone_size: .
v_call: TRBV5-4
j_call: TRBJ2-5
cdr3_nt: TGTGCCAGCAGCTTGGGACCGGGCGGGAGAGAGACCCAGTACTTC
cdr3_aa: CASSLGPGGRETQYF

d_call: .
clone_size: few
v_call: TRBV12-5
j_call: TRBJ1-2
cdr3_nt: TGTGCTAGTGGTTTCGAGGGCGCCGGGGGCTACACCTTC
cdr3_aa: CASGFEGAGGYTF

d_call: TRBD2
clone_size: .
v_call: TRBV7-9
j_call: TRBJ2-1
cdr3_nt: TGTGCCAGCAGTGAATCTAGCGGACCGGAGGATGAGCAGTTCTTC
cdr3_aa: CASSESSGPEDEQFF

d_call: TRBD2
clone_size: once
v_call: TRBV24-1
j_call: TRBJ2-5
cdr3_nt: TGTGCCACCAGTGATCCCCGGACTAGCGGAGAGACCCAGTACTTC
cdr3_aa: CATSDPRTSGETQYF

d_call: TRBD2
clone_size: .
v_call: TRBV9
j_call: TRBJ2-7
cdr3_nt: TGTGCCAGCAGCGTAGACCCGCGGACTAGCAGCTACGAGCAGTACTTC
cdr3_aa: CASSVDPRTSSYEQYF

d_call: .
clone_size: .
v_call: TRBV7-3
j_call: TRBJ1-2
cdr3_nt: TGTGCCAGCAGCCCATTAGGCGGAAACTATGGCTACACCTTC
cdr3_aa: CASSPLGGNYGYTF

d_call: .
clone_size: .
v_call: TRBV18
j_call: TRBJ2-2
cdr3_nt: TGTGCCAGCTCACCCCCTAGGCCCACCGGGGAGCTGTTTTTT
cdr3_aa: CASSPPRPTGELFF

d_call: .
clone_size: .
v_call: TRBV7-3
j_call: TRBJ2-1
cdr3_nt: TGTGCCAGCAGCTCCACGGGTAACAATGAGCAGTTCTTC
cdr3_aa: CASSSTGNNEQFF

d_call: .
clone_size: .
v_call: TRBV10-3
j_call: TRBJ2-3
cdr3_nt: TGTGCCATCAGGAACTATGGCACAGATACGCAGTATTTT
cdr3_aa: CAIRNYGTDTQYF

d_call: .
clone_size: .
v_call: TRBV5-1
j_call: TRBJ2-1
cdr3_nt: TGCGCCAGCAGCTTTCGGGGAGATAAGCAGTTCTTC
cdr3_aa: CASSFRGDKQFF

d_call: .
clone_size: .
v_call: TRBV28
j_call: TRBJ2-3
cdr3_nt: TGTGCCAGCAGTTTTCTTTCGGGGACAGATACGCAGTATTTT
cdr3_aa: CASSFLSGTDTQYF

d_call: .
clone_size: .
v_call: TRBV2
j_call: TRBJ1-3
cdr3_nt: TGTGCCAGCAGGGGAGCCCCGCCGGCTGGAAACACCATATATTTT
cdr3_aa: CASRGAPPAGNTIYF

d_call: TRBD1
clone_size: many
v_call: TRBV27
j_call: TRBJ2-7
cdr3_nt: TGTGCCAGCAGTGAGACAGGGATCTACTACGAGCAGTACTTC
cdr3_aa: CASSETGIYYEQYF